These T cell receptor beta chains were read from a single sample in a study of blood T cell repertoires in COVID-19. Clones were sequenced by immunoSEQ multiplex PCR, and TCRdb holds only the in-frame ones, with some missing. The table has around 150,000 clones, about nine tenths seen once. Material: peripheral blood. All receptors come from a man in his sixties with active or convalescent COVID-19. Both conserved end residues are part of each CDR3. The D gene is left open where the match is weak. Some rows have no size entry. The others give once, few or many, or a class for an expanded clone.

DNA,CDR3,D,size,V,J
TGTGCCAGCAAGGTCGGGCTAGCGGGAGCGGAGACCCAGTACTTC,CASKVGLAGAETQYF,TRBD2,.,TRBV2,TRBJ2-5
TGTGCCAGCAGCCCTATCCGGGGAGATACGCAGTATTTT,CASSPIRGDTQYF,.,.,TRBV2,TRBJ2-3
TGCGCCAGCAGCTCGCGACAGCCCTACAATGAGCAGTTCTTC,CASSSRQPYNEQFF,.,.,TRBV4-1,TRBJ2-1
TGTGCCAGCAGCCAAGGTCGCCGTAGCGGGGGCTACAATGAGCAGTTCTTC,CASSQGRRSGGYNEQFF,TRBD2,.,TRBV3-1/TRBV3-2,TRBJ2-1
TGTGCCAGCTCACCGACAGGGTTCTCCTACGAGCAGTACTTC,CASSPTGFSYEQYF,TRBD1,.,TRBV18,TRBJ2-7
TGTGCCACCAGAAACGACAAGAACACTGAAGCTTTCTTT,CATRNDKNTEAFF,.,.,TRBV6-5,TRBJ1-1
TGTGCCAGCAGCCGGACAGGGGGCTCCTACGAGCAGTACTTC,CASSRTGGSYEQYF,TRBD1,once,TRBV5-4,TRBJ2-7
TGCGCCAGCAGCTTGAGTTCAGGGGGCGGACGCGAGCAGTACTTC,CASSLSSGGGREQYF,TRBD1,.,TRBV5-1,TRBJ2-7
TGCGCCAGCATCGCGGCTGAAGCTTTCTTT,CASIAAEAFF,.,.,TRBV10-1,TRBJ1-1
TGCGCCAGCAGCTTGGCCGCGGGACAGGCCTATGGCTACACCTTC,CASSLAAGQAYGYTF,TRBD1,.,TRBV5-1,TRBJ1-2
TGTGCCAGTAGTATTAAGGTCCAGGGGGGTGGCTACACCTTC,CASSIKVQGGGYTF,TRBD1,.,TRBV19,TRBJ1-2
TGTGCCATCAGTGACTCGACTGCCTATGGCTACACCTTC,CAISDSTAYGYTF,.,.,TRBV10-3,TRBJ1-2
TGCGCCAGCAGCTTCAGCGGGGGGGCCCGAGATACGCAGTATTTT,CASSFSGGARDTQYF,TRBD2,.,TRBV5-1,TRBJ2-3
TGTGCCAGCAGCTCGCGAGGGGGGGCTGTTGATGGCTACACCTTC,CASSSRGGAVDGYTF,.,.,TRBV5-4,TRBJ1-2
TGTGCCAGCCGTCGCCAGGAAACTGGCTACGAGCAGTACTTC,CASRRQETGYEQYF,.,.,TRBV19,TRBJ2-7
TGTGCCAGCAGCTTAGTACCCTTTGGGGGACAGGGGGACGAAAAACTGTTTTTT,CASSLVPFGGQGDEKLFF,TRBD1,.,TRBV11-2,TRBJ1-4
TGTGCCAGCACCCTGGAGGGGAATCAGCCCCAGCATTTT,CASTLEGNQPQHF,.,.,TRBV12-3/TRBV12-4,TRBJ1-5
TGCACCAGCAGCCATGGGACAGCCAACTCCTACGAGCAGTACTTC,CTSSHGTANSYEQYF,.,.,TRBV1,TRBJ2-7
TGTGCCAGCACCAAGGGAGGCGGGAACTATGGCTACACCTTC,CASTKGGGNYGYTF,.,.,TRBV2,TRBJ1-2
TGTGCCAGCAGCGTCCTCCGGACACTGTCCTACAATGAGCAGTTCTTC,CASSVLRTLSYNEQFF,.,.,TRBV5-4,TRBJ2-1
TGCGCCAGCAGCTTGGGCGGGGAGCCACAAGAGACCCAGTACTTC,CASSLGGEPQETQYF,.,.,TRBV5-1,TRBJ2-5
TGTGCCAGTTCCCACAGGGGGCCTAACTATGGCTACACCTTC,CASSHRGPNYGYTF,TRBD1,few,TRBV19,TRBJ1-2
TGTGCCAGCAGCCCGGGGACAGGGGGGCTGAACACTGAAGCTTTCTTT,CASSPGTGGLNTEAFF,TRBD1,.,TRBV7-9,TRBJ1-1
TGTGCCAGCTCACTAACCTCACCGGGGGCGAACACCGGGGAGCTGTTTTTT,CASSLTSPGANTGELFF,.,.,TRBV18,TRBJ2-2
TGTGCCAGCAGCTTAAGTACTATGTGGGCTGAAGCTTTCTTT,CASSLSTMWAEAFF,.,.,TRBV7-2,TRBJ1-1
TGTGCCAGCAGTCAGATTATGAACACTGAAGCTTTCTTT,CASSQIMNTEAFF,.,.,TRBV6-5,TRBJ1-1
TGTGCCAGCAGCTTAAGGGGGCCGAACACCGGGGAGCTGTTTTTT,CASSLRGPNTGELFF,TRBD1,once,TRBV7-2,TRBJ2-2
TGTGCCAGCAGCTCGGGACAAACCTATGGCTACACCTTC,CASSSGQTYGYTF,.,.,TRBV12-3/TRBV12-4,TRBJ1-2
TGTGCCAGCAGTGAATTCTTCTTGAACACTGAAGCTTTCTTT,CASSEFFLNTEAFF,.,.,TRBV2,TRBJ1-1
TGTGCCAGCAGCTTAGGACTGTTCAATGAGCAGTTCTTC,CASSLGLFNEQFF,.,.,TRBV7-9,TRBJ2-1
TGTGCCAGCAGTGAGAGCGAAGAGCAGCCCCAGCATTTT,CASSESEEQPQHF,.,.,TRBV6-4,TRBJ1-5
TGTGCCAGCAGTGTGGGACATCCTAAAAAACTGTTTTTT,CASSVGHPKKLFF,.,.,TRBV2,TRBJ1-4
TGTGCCAGCAGCGCAGGACAGGGAAACTACGAGCAGTACTTC,CASSAGQGNYEQYF,TRBD1,.,TRBV9,TRBJ2-7
TGCGCCAGCAGCCAAACGGGACTAGCGGGTAATGCAGATACGCAGTATTTT,CASSQTGLAGNADTQYF,TRBD2,.,TRBV4-1,TRBJ2-3
TGTGCCACCAGCAGAGATCAGGTGGGGGGCCAAGAGACCCAGTACTTC,CATSRDQVGGQETQYF,.,once,TRBV15,TRBJ2-5
TGTGCCAGCAGTGAACAGGGGATGAGCTACACCTTC,CASSEQGMSYTF,.,.,TRBV2,TRBJ1-2
TGTGCCAGCAGCTTGTCTACAGGGGGGGGCTACGAGCAGTACTTC,CASSLSTGGGYEQYF,.,.,TRBV5-4,TRBJ2-7
TGTGCCAGCTCACCGAGGCAGGGGGTGAACACCGGGGAGCTGTTTTTT,CASSPRQGVNTGELFF,TRBD1,.,TRBV18,TRBJ2-2
TGTGCCAGCTCCCATCCGAGGCTCGCTTCCAGTGGTGAGCAGTTCTTC,CASSHPRLASSGEQFF,.,.,TRBV18,TRBJ2-1
TGTGCCACCCGAACAGACAGAGCGGGGGGGTGGGAGACCCAGTACTTC,CATRTDRAGGWETQYF,TRBD2,.,TRBV15,TRBJ2-5
TGTGCCAGCAGCTTGGGGGCCCAGGGGGACTACTTC,CASSLGAQGDYF,TRBD1,.,TRBV5-4,TRBJ2-5
TGTGCCAGCTCCCAACAGAGCTCTGGAAACACCATATATTTT,CASSQQSSGNTIYF,.,.,TRBV18,TRBJ1-3
TGTGCCAGCAGCGCCGGGACTAGCGGGATCCCAGATACGCAGTATTTT,CASSAGTSGIPDTQYF,TRBD2,.,TRBV7-7,TRBJ2-3
TGTGCCAGCTCACCGAGGCAGGGTTGGAACACTGAAGCTTTCTTT,CASSPRQGWNTEAFF,.,.,TRBV18,TRBJ1-1
TGCGCCAGCAGCTTGACTAGCGCCAACTACGAGCAGTACTTC,CASSLTSANYEQYF,TRBD2,.,TRBV5-1,TRBJ2-7
TGTGCCAGCAGCGCCCCGGGACAGGGGGCCGGGGAGCTGTTTTTT,CASSAPGQGAGELFF,TRBD1,few,TRBV28,TRBJ2-2
TGTGCCTTGCAGGGTAGCAGTGAAAAACTGTTTTTT,CALQGSSEKLFF,.,.,TRBV30,TRBJ1-4
TGTGCCAGCAGTGAATTTGGAGGGTCTGGAAACACCATATATTTT,CASSEFGGSGNTIYF,.,.,TRBV25-1,TRBJ1-3
TGTGCCAGCAGTGTGACAGGGATCTATGGCTACACCTTC,CASSVTGIYGYTF,TRBD1,.,TRBV2,TRBJ1-2
TGTGCCAGCTCACCACCGATATCTACAGACCAAGAGACCCAGTACTTC,CASSPPISTDQETQYF,.,.,TRBV18,TRBJ2-5
TGTGCCAGCAGCCCCAGGGGCGACAGGGTAATCACCGGGGAGCTGTTTTTT,CASSPRGDRVITGELFF,TRBD1,.,TRBV11-3,TRBJ2-2
TGCGCCAGCAGCTTGACAGGGGGCCTGGGCGAGCAGTACTTC,CASSLTGGLGEQYF,TRBD1,.,TRBV5-1,TRBJ2-7
TGTGCCAGCAGTTACTCGGGACTAGCGGGGAATACGCAGTATTTT,CASSYSGLAGNTQYF,TRBD2,.,TRBV6-5,TRBJ2-3